The 23 T cell receptor beta chains listed next were all sequenced from one sample in a study of CD8+CD57+ T cells in acquired aplastic anemia. TCR beta VDJ and CDR3 profiling used genomic DNA as template. TCRdb used MiXCR to reprocess the reads, holding one entry per CDR3 protein. The table has around 400,000 distinct CDR3 sequences, roughly 64% seen once; the top ten hold around 4%. Sequences were obtained from sorted CD4+, CD8+, or CD8+CD57+ T cells (not recorded which) from PBMCs. All receptors come from a human donor in good health, serving as a control.

The chain combines TRBV7-8 with TRBJ1-6, with D possibly matching TRBD1 (5 bases). Germline V gene lookup returns CDR1 SGHVS and CDR2 FQNEAQ. V was shortened by 4 bases and J by 14 bases, with 30 bases between the two germline ends. The CDR3 length is 18 residues. This CDR3 is CASSYRAYRDSTPGALHF. CDR3 bases: TGTGCCAGCAGCTACCGAGCCTACCGGGACTCGACCCCCGGGGCCCTCCACTTT.

This clonotype was picked up many times. This chain uses TRBV5-1 with TRBJ2-6; 8 bases are a match to TRBD1. The CDR3 loop spans 19 amino acids. Per the germline V gene, CDR1 is SGHRS and CDR2 is YFSETQ. Trimming removed 1 base from V and 2 bases from J; junction bases left unmatched: 11. CDR3 sequence reads: CASSLFFQGAQTGANVLTF. The DNA of the CDR3 is TGCGCCAGCAGCTTGTTTTTTCAGGGGGCGCAAACTGGGGCCAACGTCCTGACTTTC.

V usage is TRBV10-3 and J usage is TRBJ1-2; 8 nucleotides agree with TRBD1. The junction had 8 bases not matched to a gene; V was cut back by 6 bases and J by 8 bases. CDR1 ENHRY and CDR2 SYGVKD come from the germline V gene. The CDR3 sequence is 13 residues long. The CDR3 is CAISPTGDLGYTF. Here the CDR3 DNA reads TGTGCCATCAGCCCGACAGGGGACCTAGGCTACACCTTC.

The J gene is TRBJ1-2, the V gene TRBV10-3; no definite D call. The CDR3 spans 14 residues. Per germline, CDR1 ENHRY and CDR2 SYGVKD. Trimming took off 0 bases at V and 4 bases at J, with 9 bases between the two ends. The CDR3: CAISESAGGYGYTF. Here the CDR3 DNA reads TGTGCCATCAGTGAGTCAGCCGGAGGCTATGGCTACACCTTC.

Concerning this clonotype itself: The final CDR3 position lacks the conserved phenylalanine or tryptophan, pointing to a likely read error. The limits of the CDR3 on the DNA are not certain, so only TCRdb's listed CDR3 is given. The V call is TRBV7-8, the J call TRBJ2-7; TRBD2 is taken as the D call from the table, unchecked against the DNA. The CDR3 is 14 residues long, ends included. The germline V gene encodes CDR1 SGHVS and CDR2 FQNEAQ. CDR3 sequence: CASTGIAGPGAHFL.

V gene TRBV11-2 combines with J gene TRBJ2-6; D uncertain. The CDR3 has 15 residues. Germline lookup yields CDR1 SGHAT and CDR2 FQNNGV. V lost 7 bases and J 5 bases, leaving 15 bases between the germline ends. CDR3: CASTAGFHWANVLTF. The CDR3 region has the DNA TGTGCCAGCACCGCCGGATTCCATTGGGCCAACGTCCTGACTTTC.

This clonotype occurred a few times. This sequence may be a read error, since a much larger clone differs from it by one base. The CDR3, as DNA: TGCAGTGCCCTAGGCAGGGGGAAAGGGGAGCTGTTTTTT. This codes for CSALGRGKGELFF. The rearrangement uses TRBV20-1 and TRBJ2-2; 7 nucleotides align to TRBD1. This CDR3 is 13 amino acids long. Germline trimming cut 6 bases from V and 8 bases from J; bases unmatched to any gene: 9. The germline V gene has CDR1 DFQATT and CDR2 SNEGSKA (reference sequence).

V is TRBV11-2 and J is TRBJ1-2; 9 nucleotides agree with TRBD1. CDR1 and CDR2 from the germline V gene are SGHAT and FQNNGV. The V gene end was trimmed by 7 bases and the J gene end by 6 bases; junction bases not matched to a gene: 6. This CDR3 spans 13 amino acids. The CDR3 sequence: CASTGTGIDGYTF. CDR3 DNA: TGTGCCAGCACCGGGACAGGGATCGATGGCTACACCTTC. The full variable domain, with the rest looked up from reference TRBV11-2 and TRBJ1-2, is EAGVAQSPRYKIIEKRQSVAFWCNPISGHATLYWYQQILGQGPKLLIQFQNNGVVDDSQLPKDRFSAERLKGVDSTLKIQPAKLEDSAVYLCASTGTGIDGYTFGSGTRLTVV.

As regards this clonotype: The junction does not match germline at one end; this may be a read error. In DNA, the CDR3 is TGTGCCAGCAGCTTGGAAGGGGGGGACGACTACGAGCAGTACTTC. This sequence encodes CASSLEGGDDYEQYF. The chain is built from TRBV5-1 and TRBJ2-7; possible D gene TRBD2, 7 bases. Germline-derived CDR1 and CDR2 are SGHRS and YFSETQ. This CDR3 has 15 amino acids.

This clonotype was picked up many times. The V and J genes are TRBV7-3 and TRBJ2-3; the match to TRBD2 covers 14 bases. Germline V gene sequence: CDR1 SGHTA, CDR2 FQGTGA. The CDR3 totals 16 residues. Trimming removed 4 bases from V and 3 bases from J; junction bases left unmatched: 3. CDR3 coding DNA: TGTGCCAGCAGCTCGGGACTAGCGGGGGTAACAGATACGCAGTATTTT. This encodes CASSSGLAGVTDTQYF.

V usage is TRBV5-1 and J usage is TRBJ2-1; weak D call: TRBD1 (6 bases). Germline V lookup: CDR1 SGHRS, CDR2 YFSETQ. The V end was cut by 0 bases, the J end by 8 bases, with 15 bases between. The CDR3 sequence is 15 residues long. The CDR3: CASSLAGQNTDEQFF. For the CDR3, the DNA is TGCGCCAGCAGCTTGGCCGGACAGAACACCGATGAGCAGTTCTTC.

This clonotype was detected ten times or more. This chain joins TRBV11-3 and TRBJ1-3; D remains unclear. Germline values: CDR1 SGHNT, CDR2 YENEEA. The CDR3 spans 15 residues. Between the trimmed V and J ends, which lost 1 base and 4 bases, there was a span of 11 bases. The CDR3 DNA reads TGTGCCAGCAGCTTAGGAGGAGGGAGAGGAAACACCATATATTTT. Protein product: CASSLGGGRGNTIYF.

The chain is built from TRBV19 and TRBJ2-7; maybe TRBD2 (6 bases). The end of the DNA is better explained by TRBJ2-1, so the J call may be wrong. CDR3 length: 14 amino acids. The germline gives CDR1 LNHDA, CDR2 SQIVND (reference sequence). CDR3 sequence reads: CASSIVGGPYEQFF. CDR3 sequence (DNA): TGTGCCAGTAGTATCGTCGGGGGTCCCTATGAGCAGTTCTTC.

Turning to this clonotype: The junction shows a germline mismatch at one end, possibly a read error. The CDR3 reads CASSLNRGGTPLLF. DNA of the CDR3: TGTGCCAGCAGCTTAAACAGGGGGGGTACACCGCTTCTTTTT. The chain employs TRBV7-2 and TRBJ1-6; 8 bases fit TRBD1. CDR3 length: 14 amino acids. The germline V gene encodes CDR1 SGHTA and CDR2 FQGNSA.

On this clonotype: The conserved phenylalanine or tryptophan is not found at the CDR3 terminus, so this likely reflects a read error. The V call is TRBV7-2, the J call TRBJ1-4; D unresolved. Germline CDR1 and CDR2: SGHTA and FQGNSA. The CDR3 contains 13 residues. The CDR3, as DNA: TGCGCTAGCAGCTTACCGGGCAGCGAGCAGCTGTTTGTG. Translated: CASSLPGSEQLFV.

On this clonotype: Here the CDR3 omits its conserved ending phenylalanine or tryptophan, so a read error is the likely source. The chain carries TRBV7-2 and TRBJ2-2; no clear D. V was cut by 1 base and J by 9 bases, with 6 bases left in between. Germline loops: CDR1 SGHTA, CDR2 FQGNSA. CDR3 size: 12 residues. CDR3 sequence: CASSLGSRELFY. The CDR3 nucleotides read TGTGCCAGCAGCTTAGGTTCCCGGGAGCTGTTTTAT.

The V call is TRBV2, the J call TRBJ1-5; D might be TRBD1 (6 bases). CDR3 length: 13 residues. The germline CDR1 and CDR2 sequences are SNHLY and FYNNEI. V lost 6 bases, J lost 5 bases, and 11 bases lay in between. The CDR3 here is CASRGGADQPQHF. CDR3 DNA sequence: TGTGCCAGCAGGGGGGGGGCCGATCAGCCCCAGCATTTT.

The chain links TRBV7-2 to TRBJ2-4; TRBD1 might be the D (7 bases). The DNA matches TRBJ2-7 better at its end, which makes the J call doubtful. The CDR3 has 15 residues. CDR1 and CDR2 (germline): SGHTA, FQGNSA. The CDR3 sequence is CASSARGTASYEQYF. CDR3 sequence (DNA): TGTGCCAGCAGCGCCCGGGGGACAGCCTCCTACGAGCAGTACTTC.

This clonotype appeared many times. V is TRBV7-2 and J is TRBJ2-3; TRBD2 matches 8 bases. V lost 1 base, J lost 5 bases, and 5 bases stayed unmatched. This CDR3 region has 15 residues. The germline CDR1 and CDR2 sequences are SGHTA and FQGNSA. The CDR3 reads CASSLERGWLDTQYF. CDR3 nucleotides: TGTGCCAGCAGCTTAGAGCGGGGGTGGTTAGATACGCAGTATTTT.

A note on this clonotype: Without the conserved terminal phenylalanine or tryptophan, this CDR3 likely stems from a read error. No DNA is shown, since the ends of the CDR3 on it are uncertain; the CDR3 is the one TCRdb lists. V and J are TRBV7-9 and TRBJ1-1; TRBD1 is the table's D call, not checked against the DNA. Germline loops: CDR1 SEHNR, CDR2 FQNEAQ (reference sequence). The CDR3 numbers 13 amino acids, ends counted. Here the CDR3 reads CASSLLGTGGYEQ.

This chain links TRBV20-1 with TRBJ1-4, with no clear D. V gave up 1 base and J gave up 6 bases, with 12 bases separating them. The CDR3 length is 14 residues. Per the germline V gene, CDR1 is DFQATT and CDR2 is SNEGSKA (reference sequence). The CDR3 DNA follows: TGCAGTGCTAGAGGCCGAGAGGGCGATGAAAAACTGTTTTTT. This encodes CSARGREGDEKLFF.

This clonotype was observed a handful of times. The DNA for the CDR3 is TGTGCCAGCAGCCAAATTAGCGGGGGGCTGAATGAGCAGTTCTTC. It encodes CASSQISGGLNEQFF. V is TRBV3-1 and J is TRBJ2-1, with 10 bases matching TRBD2. V lost 2 bases to trimming and J lost 7 bases; unmatched junction nucleotides: 5. This CDR3 has 15 residues. Germline CDR1 is LGHDT and CDR2 is YNNKEL (reference sequence).

The rearrangement joins TRBV5-1 to TRBJ2-7; D is possibly TRBD1 or TRBD2 (6 bases each). The length of the CDR3 is 14 residues. CDR1 is SGHRS and CDR2 is YFSETQ in the germline V gene. V gave up 0 bases and J gave up 7 bases, with 14 bases separating them. This CDR3 reads CASSLAPGAEEQYF. In DNA, the CDR3 is TGCGCCAGCAGCTTGGCCCCGGGGGCCGAAGAGCAGTACTTC.